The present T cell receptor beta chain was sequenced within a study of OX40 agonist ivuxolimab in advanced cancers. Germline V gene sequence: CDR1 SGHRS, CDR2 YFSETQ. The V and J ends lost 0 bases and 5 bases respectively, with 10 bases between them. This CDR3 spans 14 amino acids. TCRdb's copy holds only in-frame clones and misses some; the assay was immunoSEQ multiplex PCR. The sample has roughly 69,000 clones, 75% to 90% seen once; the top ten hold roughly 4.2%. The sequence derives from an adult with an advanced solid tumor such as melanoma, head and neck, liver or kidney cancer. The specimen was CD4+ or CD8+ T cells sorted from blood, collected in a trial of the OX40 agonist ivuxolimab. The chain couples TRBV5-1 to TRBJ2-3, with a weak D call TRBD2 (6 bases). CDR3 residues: CASSLGAGIDTQYF. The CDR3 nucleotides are TGCGCCAGCAGCTTGGGAGCGGGCATAGATACGCAGTATTTT.